This TCR beta chain derives from a study of T cells in Graves' hyperthyroidism and ophthalmopathy (dated by TCRdb to the late 2010s). Notes on the research overall: Peripheral blood samples were taken at initial diagnosis, before any treatment was given. Thyroid tissue and blood T-cell repertoires from about six Graves' hyperthyroidism patients were also compared in the study. For training and testing, the 100 or so patients in the discovery cohort were randomly divided in a 7:3 ratio. Prospective prediction of ophthalmopathy was tested in an independent validation cohort consisting of some 20 hyperthyroidism patients and more than 15 patients who later progressed to ophthalmopathy. After sampling, hyperthyroidism patients received methimazole starting at 30 mg daily, and ophthalmopathy patients received high-dose intravenous methylprednisolone. According to the paper, TCR Vbeta CDR3 sequencing was carried out on 135 peripheral blood samples, which came from over 40 ophthalmopathy, around 75 hyperthyroidism and approximately 17 progressor patients. To identify distinguishing TCR V-J signatures, a discovery cohort of roughly 100 patients was used, comprising approximately 40 with Graves' ophthalmopathy and under 60 with stable Graves' hyperthyroidism.

TCR beta CDR3 regions were amplified from RNA transcripts. A first-round RT-PCR of the TCR CDR3 used the HTBI primer set with the Qiagen OneStep RT-PCR kit. A second multiplex PCR round built the libraries, followed by size selection and purification. Sequencing of the libraries was done on an Illumina HiSeq2000 using paired-end 100 bp reads. On the authors' methods: SOAPnuke was used to process the raw data, throwing out any read that contained adapters or uncalled bases, had a mean Phred below 15, or lacked an exact constant-primer or identifier match. COPE v1.2.5 was used to merge high-quality paired reads, and clonotypes were defined as unique nucleotide sequences. MiTCR v1.1 was used to align the clonotypes against IMGT TRBV, TRBD and TRBJ reference segments. The analysis included only V-J combinations with a frequency above 0.0001, which together covered over 98% of the repertoires. The TCS score was defined as the ratio of F50 (clonal expansion) to E x V (chaos), calculated using BLOSUM62-based TCRdist between CDR3 peptides within each V-J. Welch's t-statistics and random forest reduced roughly 540 V-J features to some 14, which were used in a naive Bayes classifier (R e1071). TCRdb trimmed the raw reads at Q25, called clones with MiXCR and kept productive beta chains. Every entry covers one CDR3 protein and lists the most common genes and DNA from its rows. The V and J calls come from TCRdb's annotation, not from the publication. The sample has hundreds of thousands of distinct CDR3 sequences on record, approximately 16% of them singletons. Clones ranked in the top ten supply more than 15% of the sample.

A patient counted as having stable Graves' hyperthyroidism if no progression to ophthalmopathy occurred over 18 months of follow-up. Hyperthyroidism patients were newly diagnosed, with disease duration under 2 months, and aged 18 to 65 years. The study excluded patients with uncontrolled infections, other autoimmune diseases, pregnancy or lactation. Clinical symptoms, serum thyroxine and TRAb, thyroid ultrasound, and orbital computed tomography formed the basis for the diagnoses. PBMCs were isolated from 7.5 to 10 ml of fresh peripheral blood by Ficoll-Paque density gradient centrifugation. Total RNA was extracted with Trizol reagent, and quality was checked on an Agilent 2100 Bioanalyzer. V is cut by 3 bases and J by 6 bases, and the space between the germline ends is 8 bases. The CDR3, from cysteine to phenylalanine, totals 13 residues. CDR3 DNA only is kept here, 39 bases in frame from base 1.

The investigation overall reported the following: In validation, the model predicted progression to ophthalmopathy a median of around six months before onset, with about 70% sensitivity and about 72% specificity. No statistical method was used to fix the sample size in advance, and group allocation was not hidden from the investigators. Most expanded thyroid clonotypes (frequency above 0.001) were also found in blood, which suggests that blood repertoires may mirror thyroid immune responses. A 13 V-J signature model separated ophthalmopathy from stable hyperthyroidism, with roughly 88% sensitivity and 81.08% specificity in cross-validation and 80%/75% in testing.

This clonotype was seen a few times. Its recognized antigen is unknown. No much larger clone exists at a distance of one base, and base qualities are not known. The clonotype originates from a woman aged 18-29 years with Graves' hyperthyroidism. The sequenced sample was blood. In this chain, TRBV12-3 or TRBV12-4 is recombined with TRBJ1-4; the D segment cannot be called with confidence. The DNA sequence follows: TGTGCCAGCAGTTTGCGGGCAGATGAAAAACTGTTTTTT. Its coded protein is CASSLRADEKLFF.